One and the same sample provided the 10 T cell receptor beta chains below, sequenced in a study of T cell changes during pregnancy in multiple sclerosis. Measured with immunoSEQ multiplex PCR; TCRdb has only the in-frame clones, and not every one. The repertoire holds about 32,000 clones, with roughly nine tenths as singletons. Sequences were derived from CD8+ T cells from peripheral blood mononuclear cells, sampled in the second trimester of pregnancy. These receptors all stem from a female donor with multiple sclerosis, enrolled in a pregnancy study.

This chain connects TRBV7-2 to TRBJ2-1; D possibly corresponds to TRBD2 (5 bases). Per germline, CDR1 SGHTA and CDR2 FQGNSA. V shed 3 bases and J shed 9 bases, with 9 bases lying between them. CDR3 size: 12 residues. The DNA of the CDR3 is TGTGCCAGCAGCTTTATCCGGGGTGAGCAGTTCTTC. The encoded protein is CASSFIRGEQFF.

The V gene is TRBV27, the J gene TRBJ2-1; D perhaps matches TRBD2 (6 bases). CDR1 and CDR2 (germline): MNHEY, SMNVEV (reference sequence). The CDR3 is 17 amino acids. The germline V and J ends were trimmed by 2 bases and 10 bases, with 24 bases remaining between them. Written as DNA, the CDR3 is TGTGCCAGCAGTTTAGACCACCCCGGGACGCGACGGGGGGAGCAGTTCTTC. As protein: CASSLDHPGTRRGEQFF.

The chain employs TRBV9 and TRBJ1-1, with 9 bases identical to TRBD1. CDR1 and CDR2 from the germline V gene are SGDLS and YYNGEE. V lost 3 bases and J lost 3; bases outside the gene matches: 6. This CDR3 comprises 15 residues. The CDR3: CASSAPGQGYTEAFF. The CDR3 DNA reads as TGTGCCAGCAGCGCTCCGGGACAGGGCTACACTGAAGCTTTCTTT.

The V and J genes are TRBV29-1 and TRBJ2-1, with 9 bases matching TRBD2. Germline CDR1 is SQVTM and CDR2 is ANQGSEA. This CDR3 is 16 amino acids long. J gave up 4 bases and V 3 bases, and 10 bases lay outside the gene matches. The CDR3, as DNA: TGCAGCGTTGAGCGGGGAATAGCGGGAGATTACAATGAGCAGTTCTTC. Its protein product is CSVERGIAGDYNEQFF.

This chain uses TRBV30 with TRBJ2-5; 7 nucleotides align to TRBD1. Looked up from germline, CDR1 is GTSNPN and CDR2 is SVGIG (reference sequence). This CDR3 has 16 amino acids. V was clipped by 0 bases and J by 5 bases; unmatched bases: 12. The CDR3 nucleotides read TGTGCCTGGAGTGTACAGGGGTGGCCCCTTGGGGAGACCCAGTACTTC. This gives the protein CAWSVQGWPLGETQYF.

The CDR3, as DNA: TGTGCCAGTAGTTATATAGCGGGGGGGCCCAATGAGCAGTTCTTC. Translation: CASSYIAGGPNEQFF. The V gene is TRBV19, the J gene TRBJ2-1, with 11 bases identical to TRBD2. The CDR3 runs 15 residues. With 5 bases clipped from V and 6 bases from J, the junction kept 6 bases outside the gene matches. The V gene's germline CDR1 is LNHDA and CDR2 SQIVND (reference sequence). Supplemented by reference TRBV19 and TRBJ2-1, the full variable domain reads DGGITQSPKYLFRKEGQNVTLSCEQNLNHDAMYWYRQDPGQGLRLIYYSQIVNDFQKGDIAEGYSVSREKKESFPLTVTSAQKNPTAFYLCASSYIAGGPNEQFFGPGTRLTVL.

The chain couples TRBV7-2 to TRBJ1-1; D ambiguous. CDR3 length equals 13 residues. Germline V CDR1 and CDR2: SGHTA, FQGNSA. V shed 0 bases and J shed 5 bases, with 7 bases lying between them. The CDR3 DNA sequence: TGTGCCAGCAGCTTAGCTAGAGTGACTGAAGCTTTCTTT. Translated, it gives CASSLARVTEAFF. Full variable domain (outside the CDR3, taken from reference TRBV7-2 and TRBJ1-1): GAGVSQSPSNKVTEKGKDVELRCDPISGHTALYWYRQSLGQGLEFLIYFQGNSAPDKSGLPSDRFSAERTGGSVSTLTIQRTQQEDSAVYLCASSLARVTEAFFGQGTRLTVV.

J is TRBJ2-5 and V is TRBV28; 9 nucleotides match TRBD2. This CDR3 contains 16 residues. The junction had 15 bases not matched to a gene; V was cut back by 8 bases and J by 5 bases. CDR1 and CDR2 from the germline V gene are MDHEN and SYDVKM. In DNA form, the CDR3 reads TGTGCCAGCGGGACGCGGGGGGGCGCCAGGCGGGAGACCCAGTACTTC. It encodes CASGTRGGARRETQYF.

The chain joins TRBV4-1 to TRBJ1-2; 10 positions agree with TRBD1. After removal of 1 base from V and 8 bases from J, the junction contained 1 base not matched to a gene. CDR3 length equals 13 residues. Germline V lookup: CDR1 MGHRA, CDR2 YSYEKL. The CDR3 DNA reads TGCGCCAGCAGCCAAGGGACAGGGGGAGGCTACACCTTC. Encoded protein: CASSQGTGGGYTF.

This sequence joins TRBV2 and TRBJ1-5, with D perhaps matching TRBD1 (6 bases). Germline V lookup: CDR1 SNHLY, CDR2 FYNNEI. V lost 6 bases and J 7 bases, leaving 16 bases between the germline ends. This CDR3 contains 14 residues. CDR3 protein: CASRLKGGNQPQHF. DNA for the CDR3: TGTGCCAGCAGACTCAAGGGGGGGAACCAGCCCCAGCATTTT.